The 32 T cell receptor beta chains given below trace back to one sample, sequenced in a study of blood T cells in healthy people across ages. Combining a sample-barcoded 5' primer with a J-beta primer mix, a second PCR ran for about 7 to 12 cycles. TCRdb passed the 5' RACE reads through MiXCR, listing each CDR3 protein once. The table has approximately 800,000 distinct CDR3 sequences, around 34% seen once. Sample: blood. The receptor set was obtained from a man between 18 and 29 years old in good health.

This clonotype occurred many times. V is TRBV12-3 or TRBV12-4 and J is TRBJ2-7; D possibly corresponds to TRBD1 (6 bases). This CDR3 has 14 amino acids. The germline V and J ends were trimmed by 2 bases and 2 bases, with 10 bases remaining between them. CDR3 DNA sequence: TGTGCCAGCAGTTTATCCAGGGGTCCCTACGAGCAGTACTTC. It translates to CASSLSRGPYEQYF.

This clonotype came up many times. CDR3 DNA: TGCAGCGTTGTAGGCCGGATTGGGGCCAACGTCCTGACTTTC. Protein sequence: CSVVGRIGANVLTF. This rearrangement joins TRBV29-1 to TRBJ2-6; D gene ambiguous. This CDR3 spans 14 amino acids. V was trimmed by 4 bases and J by 3 bases, leaving 10 bases between them. Germline V CDR1 and CDR2: SQVTM, ANQGSEA.

A remark on this clonotype: This may arise from a read error, as a much more abundant clone is one base away. The V gene is TRBV10-3, the J gene TRBJ2-1; a weak D match, TRBD1 (5 bases). CDR1 is ENHRY and CDR2 is SYGVKD in the germline V gene. The CDR3 extends over 16 amino acids. This CDR3 reads CAISDRSRAAYSEQFF. CDR3 DNA: TGTGCCATCAGTGATAGGAGCAGGGCGGCCTACAGTGAGCAGTTCTTC.

This clonotype was observed many times. The genes are TRBV6-6 and TRBJ2-5, with 8 bases identical to TRBD2. V was pared by 0 bases and J by 4 bases, with 1 base of the junction left unmatched. Germline V gene data show CDR1 as MNHNY and CDR2 as SVGAGI (reference sequence). The CDR3 runs to 14 residues. The CDR3 here is CASSYSGGGETQYF. As DNA, the CDR3 is TGTGCCAGCAGTTACTCCGGGGGGGGAGAGACCCAGTACTTC.

V and J are TRBV7-2 and TRBJ2-1, with 8 bases identical to TRBD2. J was trimmed by 8 bases and V by 1 base; bases with no gene match: 7. The CDR3 extends over 15 amino acids. CDR1 SGHTA and CDR2 FQGNSA come from the germline V gene. The CDR3 coding sequence is TGTGCCAGCAGCTTAGACGGGAGGGCGGTAGATGAGCAGTTCTTC. This translates into CASSLDGRAVDEQFF.

In regard to this clonotype: The junction differs from germline at one of its ends, possibly a read error. The chain couples TRBV6-5 to TRBJ1-1; tentative D call: TRBD1 (5 bases). Per germline, CDR1 MNHEY and CDR2 SVGAGI. CDR3 length: 15 residues. The CDR3: CAGSHQDTSNTEAFF. DNA for the CDR3: TGTGCCGGCAGTCACCAGGACACTTCGAACACTGAAGCTTTCTTT.

V usage is TRBV12-3 or TRBV12-4 and J usage is TRBJ2-3; TRBD1 agrees at 7 bases. With V trimmed by 8 bases and J by 4 bases, 12 bases remained unmatched. The CDR3 has 15 residues. The CDR3 DNA is TGTGCCAGCGGTATTCGGGACAGTGATCCAGATACGCAGTATTTT. Translation: CASGIRDSDPDTQYF.

This clonotype was detected many times. V usage is TRBV9 and J usage is TRBJ2-3; 7 bases line up with TRBD1. The CDR3 runs 15 residues. CDR1 is SGDLS and CDR2 is YYNGEE in the germline V gene. After removal of 5 bases from V and 4 bases from J, the junction contained 10 bases not matched to a gene. The CDR3 DNA follows: TGTGCCAGCAGTGCCCAGGGGGTAGGAGCAGATACGCAGTATTTT. Residues: CASSAQGVGADTQYF. The whole variable domain, filled in from reference TRBV9 and TRBJ2-3, reads DSGVTQTPKHLITATGQRVTLRCSPRSGDLSVYWYQQSLDQGLQFLIQYYNGEERAKGNILERFSAQQFPDLHSELNLSSLELGDSALYFCASSAQGVGADTQYFGPGTRLTVL.

This clonotype has only a few counts. The rearrangement joins TRBV12-3 or TRBV12-4 to TRBJ2-7; 11 bases map to TRBD2. CDR3 size: 15 residues. J was trimmed by 1 base and V by 4 bases; bases with no gene match: 3. This CDR3 reads CASSSGTSGSYEQYF. As DNA, the CDR3 is TGTGCCAGCAGTTCCGGGACTAGCGGTTCCTACGAGCAGTACTTC.

The table lists this clonotype with many counts. The chain carries TRBV12-3 or TRBV12-4 and TRBJ2-3, with D perhaps matching TRBD2 (5 bases). This CDR3 contains 12 residues. V lost 6 bases and J 8 bases, leaving 12 bases between the germline ends. CDR3: CASSLLVATQYF. The CDR3 bases are TGTGCCAGCAGCTTACTAGTTGCTACGCAGTATTTT.

This clonotype was observed a few times. The CDR3 region is CASSYGTGGLSNQPQHF. Here the CDR3 DNA reads TGTGCCAGCAGCTATGGGACAGGGGGTCTTAGCAATCAGCCCCAGCATTTT. The chain is built from TRBV28 and TRBJ1-5; 11 bases agree with TRBD1. The V gene's germline CDR1 is MDHEN and CDR2 SYDVKM. With 6 bases clipped from V and 0 bases from J, the junction kept 7 bases outside the gene matches. This CDR3 is 17 amino acids long.

This clonotype was seen a few times. The gene calls are TRBV19 and TRBJ2-2; D is unresolved. Germline V gene data show CDR1 as LNHDA and CDR2 as SQIVND (reference sequence). The V end lost 3 bases, the J end lost 3 bases, and 8 bases lay between the germline ends. This CDR3 comprises 14 residues. Written as DNA, the CDR3 is TGTGCCAGTAGTATGGCAGAATACACCGGGGAGCTGTTTTTT. Translation gives CASSMAEYTGELFF.

V and J are TRBV3-1 and TRBJ1-1; TRBD1 matches 11 bases. The ends lost 3 bases at V and 1 base at J; junction bases unmatched: 7. The length of the CDR3 is 17 residues. CDR1 and CDR2 (germline): LGHDT, YNNKEL (reference sequence). CDR3 region: CASSHGGQGGRNTEAFF. In DNA, the CDR3 is TGTGCCAGCAGCCACGGGGGACAGGGGGGAAGGAACACTGAAGCTTTCTTT.

The rearrangement uses TRBV6-5 and TRBJ2-3, with D perhaps being TRBD1 or TRBD2 (5 bases each). CDR3 length equals 17 residues. Trimming shortened V by 0 bases and J by 5 bases, and 18 bases separated the two germline ends. Germline V gene data show CDR1 as MNHEY and CDR2 as SVGAGI. CDR3 bases: TGTGCCAGCAGTTACTCGATAGGGGTACTAGTGCAAGATACGCAGTATTTT. Its protein is CASSYSIGVLVQDTQYF.

There are a few counts of this clonotype. The chain uses TRBV5-1 and TRBJ2-5; D gene uncertain. Trimming stripped 1 base from V and 2 bases from J, with 6 bases between. The CDR3 length is 13 residues. The germline gives CDR1 SGHRS, CDR2 YFSETQ. The CDR3 nucleotides read TGCGCCAGCAGCTTGTCGCATCAAGAGACCCAGTACTTC. As protein: CASSLSHQETQYF.

The CDR3 spells CASSGDRRYGYTF. CDR3 nucleotide sequence: TGTGCCAGCAGCGGGGACAGAAGGTATGGCTACACCTTC. The V call is TRBV9, the J call TRBJ1-2; TRBD1 agrees at 7 bases. Trimming removed 3 bases from V and 5 bases from J; junction bases left unmatched: 4. Per the germline V gene, CDR1 is SGDLS and CDR2 is YYNGEE. The CDR3 runs 13 residues. Based on the CDR3 plus reference TRBV9 and TRBJ1-2, the full variable domain is DSGVTQTPKHLITATGQRVTLRCSPRSGDLSVYWYQQSLDQGLQFLIQYYNGEERAKGNILERFSAQQFPDLHSELNLSSLELGDSALYFCASSGDRRYGYTFGSGTRLTVV.

The rearrangement joins TRBV6-5 to TRBJ2-5; TRBD1 is a possible D gene (5 bases). The DNA matches TRBJ2-7 better at its end, which makes the J call doubtful. The length of the CDR3 is 14 residues. Looked up from germline, CDR1 is MNHEY and CDR2 is SVGAGI. The CDR3, as DNA: TGTGCCAGCAGTTACTCGCGCAGGGCATACGAGCAGTACTTC. Encoded protein: CASSYSRRAYEQYF.

The chain recombines TRBV7-9 with TRBJ2-7; D might be TRBD1 (6 bases). This CDR3 contains 16 residues. The germline V gene has CDR1 SEHNR and CDR2 FQNEAQ (reference sequence). V was shortened by 0 bases and J by 3 bases, with 15 bases between the two germline ends. CDR3 loop: CASSLALSGAHYEQYF. For the CDR3, the DNA is TGTGCCAGCAGCTTAGCCCTTTCAGGGGCACACTACGAGCAGTACTTC.

This clonotype was detected a few times. This chain connects TRBV7-6 to TRBJ2-3, with 8 bases lining up with TRBD2. The CDR3 is made up of 15 amino acids. Germline CDR1 is SGHVS and CDR2 is FNYEAQ. Germline trimming cut 5 bases from V and 1 base from J; bases unmatched to any gene: 5. The CDR3 spells CASSRGGDGTDTQYF. The CDR3 bases are TGTGCCAGCAGCCGGGGGGGGGATGGCACAGATACGCAGTATTTT.

This clonotype was seen a few times. The chain recombines TRBV12-3 or TRBV12-4 with TRBJ2-7, with TRBD2 as a possible D gene (5 bases). Trimming stripped 5 bases from V and 0 bases from J, with 14 bases between. CDR3 length: 15 amino acids. As DNA, the CDR3 is TGTGCCAGCAGTCCCGGACTCAAAAGCTCCTACGAGCAGTACTTC. This translates into CASSPGLKSSYEQYF.

This chain connects TRBV12-3 or TRBV12-4 to TRBJ2-7, with a weak D call TRBD1 (7 bases). Trimming shortened V by 3 bases and J by 7 bases, and 19 bases separated the two germline ends. This CDR3 is built from 15 residues. The CDR3 spells CASSLRQGGWDEQYF. The CDR3 DNA is TGTGCCAGCAGTTTGAGGCAGGGGGGTTGGGATGAGCAGTACTTC.

Only a few counts were recorded for this clonotype. Its ends do not fully match the called genes, so a read error is possible. V usage is TRBV12-3 or TRBV12-4 and J usage is TRBJ2-1; D might be TRBD2 (7 bases). This CDR3 is built from 13 residues. The CDR3 reads CASRGLGDNEQFF. CDR3 DNA: TGTGCCAGCCGAGGACTAGGGGACAACGAGCAGTTCTTC.

The chain links TRBV10-3 to TRBJ1-4; D unresolved. Per the germline V gene, CDR1 is ENHRY and CDR2 is SYGVKD. This CDR3 region has 13 residues. Trimming removed 3 bases from V and 4 bases from J, with 6 bases in between. DNA of the CDR3: TGTGCCATCAGTGACAGTAATAATGAAAAACTGTTTTTT. Translation: CAISDSNNEKLFF.

The chain combines TRBV28 with TRBJ2-1; D is undetermined. The end of the DNA fits TRBJ2-7 better, so the J call may be wrong. The germline CDR1 and CDR2 sequences are MDHEN and SYDVKM. This CDR3 region has 12 residues. CDR3 sequence (DNA): TGTGCCAGCAGGGGTGCCTACAATGAGCAGTACTTC. Protein: CASRGAYNEQYF.

The J gene is TRBJ2-3, the V gene TRBV6-2 or TRBV6-3; 7 bases are a match to TRBD2. CDR1 and CDR2 (germline): MNHEY, SVGEGT. The V and J ends lost 1 base and 2 bases, in that order; junction bases with no gene match: 18. The CDR3 runs 20 residues. The CDR3, as DNA: TGTGCCAGCAGTTACTTTGCCCCGGGAGGTAGACTCAAGATCACAGATACGCAGTATTTT. This translates into CASSYFAPGGRLKITDTQYF.

This clonotype was counted many times. This CDR3 reads CASSQAIDRGYSNQPQHF. The CDR3 DNA is TGCGCCAGCAGCCAAGCCATTGACAGGGGTTATAGCAATCAGCCCCAGCATTTT. V usage is TRBV4-3 and J usage is TRBJ1-5; 8 positions agree with TRBD1. The CDR3 is 18 amino acids. Germline trimming cut 1 base from V and 0 bases from J; bases unmatched to any gene: 8. Germline V CDR1 and CDR2: LGHNA, YSLEER.

This clonotype was seen repeatedly, ten times or more. The J gene is TRBJ2-3, the V gene TRBV5-5; D is perhaps TRBD2 (7 bases). The CDR3 runs to 14 residues. The germline V gene has CDR1 SGHKS and CDR2 YYEKEE (reference sequence). Trimming left V 4 bases short and J 7 bases short, with 16 bases between. CDR3 loop: CASSPGGGIYTQYF. Written as DNA, the CDR3 is TGTGCCAGCAGCCCCGGCGGGGGCATATATACGCAGTATTTT.

This clonotype was seen a handful of times. The V call is TRBV10-3, the J call TRBJ2-5; the D gene is possibly TRBD1 (5 bases). Germline assignment: CDR1 ENHRY and CDR2 SYGVKD. This CDR3 region has 15 residues. Trimming removed 2 bases at V and 1 base at J, with 11 bases between. The CDR3 sequence: CAISEDGAAQETQYF. Written as DNA, the CDR3 is TGTGCCATCAGTGAGGATGGGGCAGCCCAAGAGACCCAGTACTTC.

This clonotype came up many times. The chain joins TRBV30 to TRBJ1-6; D unresolved. CDR3 size: 13 residues. CDR1 GTSNPN and CDR2 SVGIG come from the germline V gene (reference sequence). Trimming left V 3 bases short and J 6 bases short, with 9 bases between. The CDR3 nucleotides read TGTGCCTGGAGGTCTACAGTTAATTCACCCCTCCACTTT. The encoded protein is CAWRSTVNSPLHF.

This clonotype was picked up a small number of times. This rearrangement joins TRBV9 to TRBJ2-7; no clear D. The germline gives CDR1 SGDLS, CDR2 YYNGEE. The CDR3 has 15 residues. The V end was cut by 0 bases, the J end by 0 bases, with 10 bases between. The DNA for the CDR3 is TGTGCCAGCAGCGTAGGCCACACCCGCTCCTACGAGCAGTACTTC. Translating it yields CASSVGHTRSYEQYF.

This clonotype was picked up a small number of times. The V and J genes are TRBV7-2 and TRBJ1-4; the D gene is possibly TRBD1 (6 bases). The CDR3 is 15 amino acids. V lost 1 base and J 2 bases, leaving 8 bases between the germline ends. CDR1 is SGHTA, CDR2 FQGNSA, per germline. The CDR3 DNA follows: TGTGCCAGCAGCTTAGTCAGGGGTACTAATGAAAAACTGTTTTTT. Its protein product is CASSLVRGTNEKLFF. The entire variable domain, with the rest obtained from reference TRBV7-2 and TRBJ1-4, is as follows: GAGVSQSPSNKVTEKGKDVELRCDPISGHTALYWYRQSLGQGLEFLIYFQGNSAPDKSGLPSDRFSAERTGGSVSTLTIQRTQQEDSAVYLCASSLVRGTNEKLFFGSGTQLSVL.

This clonotype has ten or more counts. The rearrangement links TRBV29-1 to TRBJ1-2, with TRBD1 matching 10 bases. V lost 4 bases and J lost 4; bases outside the gene matches: 3. The CDR3 is 13 amino acids. CDR1 is SQVTM and CDR2 is ANQGSEA in the germline V gene. The CDR3 DNA reads as TGCAGCGTTGGGGACAGGGGTTCCTATGGCTACACCTTC. It translates to CSVGDRGSYGYTF.